A single sample gave rise to the 21 T cell receptor beta chains below, sequenced in a study of response to subunit inactivated influenza vaccine listed by TCRdb under 2018. Library construction relied on RT-PCR. The listed sequencing device is Illumina HiSeq 2500. TCRdb trimmed public reads at Q25 via fastp, called clones via MiXCR and kept in-frame beta chains. Each CDR3 protein appears once, grouped with its most common genes and DNA. The sample profile shows 600,000 to 850,000 distinct CDR3 sequences; 12% to 15% of them were found once. In total, the top ten clones hold 7.5% to 8% of the sample. The material sequenced was PBMCs from blood, taken roughly 2 weeks before vaccination. These TCRs come from a man aged 50 to 60 who received an inactivated influenza vaccine. Donor details come from another sample of the same person, matched by shared clones.

This clonotype was observed a handful of times. This sequence joins TRBV29-1 and TRBJ2-1; D perhaps matches TRBD2 (6 bases). V lost 4 bases to trimming and J lost 0 bases, with 13 bases between them. Germline V gene lookup returns CDR1 SQVTM and CDR2 ANQGSEA. The CDR3 sequence is 15 residues long. The CDR3 is CSVVGRGPSYNEQFF. CDR3 coding DNA: TGCAGCGTTGTGGGGCGGGGCCCCTCCTACAATGAGCAGTTCTTC.

This clonotype was picked up many times. This chain links TRBV4-2 with TRBJ2-5; weak D call: TRBD2 (5 bases). The CDR3 is 16 residues long. V was pared by 1 base and J by 5 bases, with 17 bases between. Germline lookup yields CDR1 LGHNA and CDR2 YNFKEQ. DNA of the CDR3: TGTGCCAGCAGCCAAGGGTCCAAGTTCGGGGAGGAGACCCAGTACTTC. Its protein is CASSQGSKFGEETQYF.

This sequence joins TRBV5-6 and TRBJ2-1; 9 bases map to TRBD2. V shed 0 bases and J 7 bases; nucleotides not matched to a gene: 8. The CDR3 has 16 residues. CDR1 and CDR2 (germline): SGHDT, YYEEEE. Here the CDR3 reads CASSLELAGSLNEQFF. CDR3 in DNA: TGTGCCAGCAGCTTGGAACTAGCGGGCTCCTTGAATGAGCAGTTCTTC.

This clonotype has only a few counts. The chain carries TRBV6-2 or TRBV6-3 and TRBJ2-3; 12 bases align to TRBD2. The CDR3 has 15 amino acids. With V trimmed by 1 base and J by 6 bases, 2 bases remained unmatched. CDR1 is MNHEY, CDR2 SVGEGT, per germline. The CDR3 is CASSYWTSGADTQYF. In DNA form, the CDR3 reads TGTGCCAGCAGTTACTGGACTAGCGGGGCCGATACGCAGTATTTT.

The chain recombines TRBV7-2 with TRBJ2-4, with 7 nucleotides matching TRBD2. The CDR3 extends over 14 amino acids. Germline lookup yields CDR1 SGHTA and CDR2 FQGNSA. With V trimmed by 4 bases and J by 6 bases, 6 bases remained unmatched. The chain's CDR3 is CASSWGGAGNIQYF. As DNA, the CDR3 is TGTGCCAGCAGCTGGGGGGGAGCTGGAAACATTCAGTACTTC. Combining the CDR3 with reference TRBV7-2 and TRBJ2-4 gives the whole variable domain GAGVSQSPSNKVTEKGKDVELRCDPISGHTALYWYRQSLGQGLEFLIYFQGNSAPDKSGLPSDRFSAERTGGSVSTLTIQRTQQEDSAVYLCASSWGGAGNIQYFGAGTRLSVL.

The chain has TRBV20-1 and TRBJ2-4; weak D call: TRBD2 (6 bases). V lost 1 base and J lost 3, with 13 bases in between. Germline values: CDR1 DFQATT, CDR2 SNEGSKA (reference sequence). CDR3 length equals 15 residues. DNA of the CDR3: TGCAGTGCTAGAGTAAGACGACTAGGCAAAAACATTCAGTACTTC. Amino acids: CSARVRRLGKNIQYF.

The chain combines TRBV20-1 with TRBJ2-7; D might be TRBD2 (5 bases). CDR1 is DFQATT and CDR2 is SNEGSKA in the germline V gene (reference sequence). The CDR3 extends over 13 amino acids. V was trimmed by 6 bases and J by 0 bases, leaving 12 bases between them. CDR3 protein: CSADEGNSYEQYF. The CDR3 nucleotides are TGCAGTGCCGACGAGGGCAACTCCTACGAGCAGTACTTC.

The chain links TRBV7-9 to TRBJ2-5; the match to TRBD1 covers 8 bases. Germline V gene data show CDR1 as SEHNR and CDR2 as FQNEAQ (reference sequence). CDR3 length equals 14 residues. V lost 4 bases, J lost 7 bases, and 8 bases stayed unmatched. The CDR3 region is CASSSDRGPTTQYF. In DNA form, the CDR3 reads TGTGCCAGCAGCTCCGACAGGGGCCCGACGACCCAGTACTTC.

The chain combines TRBV20-1 with TRBJ2-1; D is unclear. Germline lookup yields CDR1 DFQATT and CDR2 SNEGSKA (reference sequence). CDR3 size: 10 residues. Trimming shortened V by 2 bases and J by 10 bases, and 6 bases separated the two germline ends. CDR3 amino acids: CSARSGEQFF. The CDR3 region has the DNA TGCAGTGCTAGATCGGGCGAGCAGTTCTTC.

The rearrangement links TRBV4-2 to TRBJ2-2; possible D gene TRBD2, 5 bases. Germline assignment: CDR1 LGHNA and CDR2 YNFKEQ. CDR3 length: 17 amino acids. Trimming stripped 1 base from V and 3 bases from J, with 15 bases between. CDR3 residues: CASSQASFSGYTGELFF. Written as DNA, the CDR3 is TGTGCCAGCAGCCAAGCTAGCTTTTCGGGGTACACCGGGGAGCTGTTTTTT.

This clonotype was observed a handful of times. Just one base apart from a much larger clone, this may be a read error. This chain joins TRBV4-2 and TRBJ2-5, with 7 nucleotides matching TRBD2. The CDR3 loop spans 15 amino acids. Looked up from germline, CDR1 is LGHNA and CDR2 is YNFKEQ. Unmatched junction bases numbered 12, after V lost 7 bases and J lost 4 bases. CDR3 sequence: CASNSGGEGRETQYF. The CDR3 DNA reads TGTGCCAGCAACTCGGGCGGGGAGGGGCGAGAGACCCAGTACTTC.

DNA of the CDR3: TGTGCCAGCAGCTTAGGCAGCCTCTTTGGCTACACCTTC. Translating it yields CASSLGSLFGYTF. V gene TRBV7-9 combines with J gene TRBJ1-2, with D hard to call. Germline V lookup: CDR1 SEHNR, CDR2 FQNEAQ (reference sequence). The CDR3 extends over 13 amino acids. The germline V and J ends were trimmed by 1 base and 7 bases, with 10 bases remaining between them.

This clonotype was seen more than once but under ten times. The CDR3 here is CSALPGTGTYEQYF. As DNA, the CDR3 is TGCAGCGCATTACCCGGGACAGGGACCTACGAGCAGTACTTC. The chain employs TRBV29-1 and TRBJ2-7; 9 bases map to TRBD1. The CDR3 extends over 14 amino acids. CDR1 and CDR2 from the germline V gene are SQVTM and ANQGSEA. Losses at the gene ends were 7 bases for V and 2 bases for J; bases not matched to a gene: 9.

The sample holds a few counts of this clonotype. The rearrangement joins TRBV7-2 to TRBJ2-7, with D perhaps TRBD1 or TRBD2 (5 bases each). This CDR3 contains 12 residues. Trimming removed 4 bases at V and 4 bases at J, with 8 bases between. Germline CDR1 is SGHTA and CDR2 is FQGNSA. The CDR3 bases are TGTGCCAGCAGCTGGGACGTTTACGAGCAGTACTTC. Protein product: CASSWDVYEQYF.

The gene calls are TRBV5-5 and TRBJ2-3; a weak D match, TRBD1 (6 bases). The V end was cut by 3 bases, the J end by 0 bases, with 17 bases between. Germline CDR1 SGHKS, CDR2 YYEKEE (reference sequence). The CDR3 length is 17 residues. The CDR3: CASSSTRQATSTDTQYF. The CDR3 DNA reads TGTGCCAGCAGCTCAACTAGACAGGCCACTAGCACAGATACGCAGTATTTT.

Regarding this clonotype: A much larger clone differs from this one at a single base, so this may be a read error. V and J are TRBV5-1 and TRBJ2-1; D is unclear. This CDR3 is built from 15 residues. The V and J ends lost 0 bases and 4 bases respectively, with 11 bases between them. CDR1 is SGHRS, CDR2 YFSETQ, per germline. CDR3 amino acids: CASSLGAWIYNEQFF. CDR3 nucleotide sequence: TGCGCCAGCAGCTTGGGAGCATGGATTTACAATGAGCAGTTCTTC.

The chain links TRBV20-1 to TRBJ1-4; 7 nucleotides match TRBD1. Germline CDR1 is DFQATT and CDR2 is SNEGSKA (reference sequence). The CDR3 consists of 13 residues. CDR3 loop: CSPRQGPNEKLFF. The CDR3, as DNA: TGCAGCCCGAGACAGGGACCTAATGAAAAACTGTTTTTT.

The genes are TRBV20-1 and TRBJ2-3; a possible D gene is TRBD2 (6 bases). There are 14 residues in the CDR3. V lost 6 bases and J lost 1, with 14 bases in between. Germline CDR1 DFQATT, CDR2 SNEGSKA (reference sequence). The CDR3 reads CSAGAGGGTDTQYF. The CDR3 bases are TGCAGTGCGGGCGCCGGAGGGGGCACAGATACGCAGTATTTT.

This clonotype was counted between two and nine times. V gene TRBV4-3 combines with J gene TRBJ2-5; 7 bases fit TRBD2. This CDR3 has 16 residues. Germline V gene sequence: CDR1 LGHNA, CDR2 YSLEER. J gave up 0 bases and V 0 bases, and 4 bases lay outside the gene matches. CDR3 sequence: CASSQDVGGNQETQYF. The CDR3 bases are TGCGCCAGCAGCCAAGATGTCGGGGGGAACCAAGAGACCCAGTACTTC.

V usage is TRBV24-1 and J usage is TRBJ2-3, with no clear D. Deletions cut 9 bases from V and 1 base from J, with 13 bases between. The CDR3 runs 14 residues. Per the germline V gene, CDR1 is KGHDR and CDR2 is SFDVKD. The CDR3 loop reads CATSLGSGTDTQYF. The CDR3 DNA follows: TGTGCCACCTCTCTAGGTTCGGGCACAGATACGCAGTATTTT.

This clonotype was counted ten times or more. V gene TRBV10-3 combines with J gene TRBJ1-4, with D possibly TRBD1 on 6 matching bases. Germline V lookup: CDR1 ENHRY, CDR2 SYGVKD. This CDR3 has 12 residues. V lost 6 bases and J 4 bases, leaving 6 bases between the germline ends. The CDR3 DNA follows: TGTGCCATCAGAGGGGGTAATGAAAAACTGTTTTTT. Translated, it gives CAIRGGNEKLFF.